These 3 T cell receptor beta chains originate from one sample sequenced in a study of response to subunit inactivated influenza vaccine (dated by TCRdb to about 2018). Library construction relied on RT-PCR. Data came from an Illumina HiSeq 2500. TCRdb trimmed public reads at Q25 via fastp, called clones via MiXCR and kept in-frame beta chains. Identical CDR3 proteins give one entry, which carries the most common genes and DNA. The sample yields some 190,000 distinct CDR3 sequences; under 15% were counted once. The ten largest clonotypes hold 20% to 30% of the sample. The source material was CD8+ T cells sorted from PBMCs, sampled around 5 days after vaccination. The receptor source for this set is a man aged 45-65 years who received an inactivated influenza vaccine. Donor details come from another sample of the same person, matched by shared clones.

The chain recombines TRBV12-3 or TRBV12-4 with TRBJ2-4; D not resolved. The CDR3 is 13 amino acids. V lost 6 bases to trimming and J lost 7 bases, with 13 bases between them. The CDR3 protein is CASSHAQGNIQYF. The DNA of the CDR3 is TGTGCCAGCAGCCATGCCCAAGGCAACATTCAGTACTTC.

The chain carries TRBV4-3 and TRBJ2-1; perhaps TRBD2 as D (5 bases). This CDR3 is built from 14 residues. V was trimmed by 5 bases and J by 5 bases, leaving 13 bases between them. Germline V CDR1 and CDR2: LGHNA, YSLEER. The CDR3: CASSGRANNNEQFF. The CDR3 DNA sequence: TGCGCCAGCAGCGGGCGGGCTAATAACAATGAGCAGTTCTTC.

Only a few counts were recorded for this clonotype. The chain employs TRBV7-6 and TRBJ2-1, with 8 bases aligning to TRBD2. The junction had 7 bases not matched to a gene; V was cut back by 5 bases and J by 4 bases. The germline V gene encodes CDR1 SGHVS and CDR2 FNYEAQ. This CDR3 comprises 15 residues. The chain's CDR3 is CASSRGLGLYNEQFF. In nucleotides, the CDR3 is TGTGCCAGCAGCCGGGGACTAGGATTATACAATGAGCAGTTCTTC.